Following are 12 T cell receptor beta chains from one sample sequenced in a study of T cell changes during pregnancy in multiple sclerosis. The protocol was immunoSEQ multiplex PCR, while the TCRdb copy is restricted to in-frame clones and leaves out a portion. The table lists about 100,000 clones, approximately 94% of them singletons. The sample consisted of peripheral blood, taken before pregnancy. All receptors come from a female donor with multiple sclerosis, enrolled in a pregnancy study.

The chain is built from TRBV4-2 and TRBJ2-1; no definite D call. The V gene lost 0 bases and the J gene lost 12 bases, with 9 bases spanning the gap. The germline gives CDR1 LGHNA, CDR2 YNFKEQ. The CDR3 runs to 12 residues. CDR3 in amino acids: CASSQDGAWQFF. The CDR3 DNA follows: TGTGCCAGCAGCCAAGATGGAGCTTGGCAGTTCTTC.

This sequence joins TRBV29-1 and TRBJ2-3; perhaps TRBD2 as D (5 bases). The CDR3 is 10 amino acids. CDR1 and CDR2 (germline): SQVTM, ANQGSEA. Trimming cost V 7 bases and J 3 bases, with 5 bases left between them. The CDR3 region has the DNA TGCAGCGGGACTACAGATACGCAGTATTTT. This gives the protein CSGTTDTQYF.

CDR3 sequence: CASSTNGYEQYF. The DNA for the CDR3 is TGTGCCAGCAGTACCAACGGTTACGAGCAGTACTTC. J is TRBJ2-7 and V is TRBV28; D unresolved. The CDR3 sequence is 12 residues long. Between the trimmed V and J ends, which lost 5 bases and 4 bases, there was a span of 9 bases. Looked up from germline, CDR1 is MDHEN and CDR2 is SYDVKM.

This sequence joins TRBV29-1 and TRBJ2-7; D ambiguous. V lost 2 bases and J 4 bases, leaving 6 bases between the germline ends. Per germline, CDR1 SQVTM and CDR2 ANQGSEA. The length of the CDR3 is 11 residues. In DNA, the CDR3 is TGCAGCGTTGAAAACGGGTACGAGCAGTACTTC. This sequence encodes CSVENGYEQYF.

This clone was detected only once. The chain carries TRBV6-5 and TRBJ2-3, with no clear D. Trimming took 7 bases from V and 2 from J, leaving 16 bases between them. In germline, CDR1 is MNHEY, CDR2 SVGAGI. The CDR3 loop spans 15 amino acids. The CDR3 region has the DNA TGTGCCAGCAACCTATCCTACCTTGCCACAGATACGCAGTATTTT. It encodes CASNLSYLATDTQYF.

The CDR3 bases are TGTGCCAGCAGTGAGGACAGAGATGAAGCTTTCTTT. It is translated as CASSEDRDEAFF. The chain recombines TRBV6-1 with TRBJ1-1, with D possibly TRBD1 on 6 matching bases. Germline V gene sequence: CDR1 MNHNS, CDR2 SASEGT. Trimming cost V 3 bases and J 7 bases, with 9 bases left between them. The CDR3 has 12 residues.

This sequence joins TRBV7-2 and TRBJ2-7, with unresolved D. Germline V lookup: CDR1 SGHTA, CDR2 FQGNSA. V gave up 5 bases and J gave up 5 bases, with 10 bases separating them. The CDR3 is 12 residues long. CDR3 region: CASSDPRDEQYF. The CDR3 nucleotides read TGTGCCAGCAGCGACCCCCGGGACGAGCAGTACTTC.

This clone is a singleton in its sample. This sequence joins TRBV19 and TRBJ1-4, with unresolved D. The CDR3 contains 13 residues. With 7 bases removed from V and 9 bases from J, the gap between germline ends came to 15 bases. Germline-derived CDR1 and CDR2 are LNHDA and SQIVND (reference sequence). CDR3 coding DNA: TGTGCCAGTATAAGAACAGATAGTAAAAAACTGTTTTTT. Translating it yields CASIRTDSKKLFF.

In DNA, the CDR3 is TGTGCCAGCAGCTTAGGACTAGCGGGAGGTGGGGAGCAGTACTTC. It encodes CASSLGLAGGGEQYF. The rearrangement links TRBV7-9 to TRBJ2-7; 13 bases map to TRBD2. Losses at the gene ends were 1 base for V and 7 bases for J; bases not matched to a gene: 4. CDR1 is SEHNR, CDR2 FQNEAQ, per germline (reference sequence). CDR3 length: 15 residues.

The gene calls are TRBV29-1 and TRBJ2-1, with D uncertain. The CDR3 spans 11 residues. Trimming removed 7 bases at V and 6 bases at J, with 10 bases between. The germline gives CDR1 SQVTM, CDR2 ANQGSEA. CDR3 amino acids: CSGVDSNEQFF. The CDR3 nucleotides read TGCAGCGGTGTCGACTCCAATGAGCAGTTCTTC.

The J gene is TRBJ2-7, the V gene TRBV27; 8 positions agree with TRBD2. The J segment lost 2 bases and the V segment lost 8 bases, leaving 8 bases of the junction unmatched. This CDR3 region has 14 residues. Germline CDR1 MNHEY, CDR2 SMNVEV (reference sequence). The CDR3 nucleotides are TGTGCCAGCCGGGGGGGGAGACACCCCTACGAGCAGTACTTC. Its translation: CASRGGRHPYEQYF.

The CDR3 coding sequence is TGTGCCTGGAGTCTACAACAGGGGCTCAACTATGGCTACACCTTC. Residues: CAWSLQQGLNYGYTF. The V call is TRBV30, the J call TRBJ1-2; 7 nucleotides match TRBD1. The CDR3 extends over 15 amino acids. Germline CDR1 and CDR2: GTSNPN and SVGIG (reference sequence). The V segment lost 2 bases and the J segment 2 bases; nucleotides outside the gene matches: 8.